The 20 T cell receptor beta chains given below trace back to one sample, sequenced in a study of human T cells and chemical hapten exposure. As for time point: patch test 3, about 24 weeks after DPC sensitization. Treatment noted: therapeutic diphenylcyclopropenone sensitization with weekly scalp DPC. TCRdb re-called the RACE reads with MiXCR, one entry per CDR3 protein. The sample yields 100,000 to 120,000 distinct CDR3 sequences, about 34% seen once. The specimen comprised whole blood, sampled in connection with sensitization to the hapten diphenylcyclopropenone (DPC). Every receptor here comes from a man aged 35-49 years with alopecia areata. Some clones in this sample may be carry-over from other donors' samples.

The rearrangement uses TRBV9 and TRBJ2-6, with 10 bases aligning to TRBD2. The ends lost 3 bases at V and 4 bases at J; junction bases unmatched: 13. The germline CDR1 and CDR2 sequences are SGDLS and YYNGEE. The CDR3 has 19 residues. In DNA form, the CDR3 reads TGTGCCAGCAGCGCACTCCCTAGCGGGAGCCTGGGGGGGGCCAACGTCCTGACTTTC. It translates to CASSALPSGSLGGANVLTF.

The genes are TRBV29-1 and TRBJ2-5; 11 bases match TRBD2. The V gene's germline CDR1 is SQVTM and CDR2 ANQGSEA. J was trimmed by 1 base and V by 1 base; bases with no gene match: 5. The CDR3 has 16 amino acids. CDR3 sequence reads: CSVEGGLAELQETQYF. CDR3 bases: TGCAGCGTTGAAGGGGGACTAGCGGAGCTCCAAGAGACCCAGTACTTC.

The chain employs TRBV28 and TRBJ1-3; TRBD1 matches at 8 bases. Germline-derived CDR1 and CDR2 are MDHEN and SYDVKM. V lost 7 bases, J lost 3 bases, and 8 bases stayed unmatched. This CDR3 region has 15 residues. The CDR3 DNA reads as TGTGCCAGCAAAACCCAGGGGGCAGGTGGAAACACCATATATTTT. The encoded protein is CASKTQGAGGNTIYF. Together with reference TRBV28 and TRBJ1-3, the CDR3 gives the full variable domain: DVKVTQSSRYLVKRTGEKVFLECVQDMDHENMFWYRQDPGLGLRLIYFSYDVKMKEKGDIPEGYSVSREKKERFSLILESASTNQTSMYLCASKTQGAGGNTIYFGEGSWLTVV.

The chain has TRBV29-1 and TRBJ2-3; D might be TRBD2 (7 bases). V shed 3 bases and J shed 5 bases, with 12 bases lying between them. Germline V lookup: CDR1 SQVTM, CDR2 ANQGSEA. This CDR3 has 13 residues. In DNA, the CDR3 is TGCAGCGTTGATGGGGGGGCCGTAGATACGCAGTATTTT. Translating gives CSVDGGAVDTQYF.

The chain links TRBV7-2 to TRBJ2-7; D gene unclear. Trimming took off 1 base at V and 8 bases at J, with 9 bases between the two ends. The CDR3 extends over 12 amino acids. CDR1 is SGHTA and CDR2 is FQGNSA in the germline V gene. The CDR3 region is CASSLDSFQQYV. The CDR3 nucleotides read TGTGCCAGCAGCTTAGACTCCTTCCAGCAGTACGTC.

J is TRBJ1-2 and V is TRBV29-1; TRBD1 agrees at 7 bases. V dropped 5 bases and J dropped 7; count of bases not matched to a gene: 7. CDR3 length: 12 residues. CDR1 is SQVTM and CDR2 is ANQGSEA in the germline V gene. The CDR3 DNA reads TGCAGCGTTACCGACAGGGATCGTGGCTACACCTTC. This sequence encodes CSVTDRDRGYTF.

V gene TRBV6-5 combines with J gene TRBJ1-5, with TRBD1 matching 9 bases. Losses at the gene ends were 6 bases for V and 6 bases for J; bases not matched to a gene: 9. The CDR3 runs 15 residues. Looked up from germline, CDR1 is MNHEY and CDR2 is SVGAGI. The DNA for the CDR3 is TGTGCCAGCAGCCAGGGGGGACAGGGAACTCAGCCCCAGCATTTT. The encoded protein is CASSQGGQGTQPQHF.

The CDR3 spells CASSVGTGATEAFF. The CDR3 DNA sequence: TGTGCCAGCAGCGTAGGAACAGGAGCCACTGAAGCTTTCTTT. The V call is TRBV9, the J call TRBJ1-1; possibly TRBD1 for D (5 bases). Deletions cut 0 bases from V and 4 bases from J, with 10 bases between. Germline V gene data show CDR1 as SGDLS and CDR2 as YYNGEE. The CDR3 spans 14 residues.

The J gene is TRBJ1-4, the V gene TRBV19; no clear D. The germline CDR1 and CDR2 sequences are LNHDA and SQIVND (reference sequence). Trimming took off 4 bases at V and 5 bases at J, with 8 bases between the two ends. The CDR3 is made up of 13 amino acids. The CDR3 is CASSNPGNEKLFF. CDR3 in DNA: TGTGCCAGTAGTAACCCCGGAAATGAAAAACTGTTTTTT.

DNA for the CDR3: TGTGCCAGCAGCGTAGAAGGCAGCCGGAACCCCCAGGAGACCCAGTACTTC. Protein: CASSVEGSRNPQETQYF. The rearrangement joins TRBV9 to TRBJ2-5; no clear D. The CDR3 runs 17 residues. V was clipped by 0 bases and J by 5 bases, with 20 bases between them. CDR1 and CDR2 (germline): SGDLS, YYNGEE.

This rearrangement joins TRBV6-1 to TRBJ2-6; D gene uncertain. The germline V gene has CDR1 MNHNS and CDR2 SASEGT. CDR3 length equals 15 residues. V lost 1 base to trimming and J lost 3 bases, with 7 bases between them. In DNA form, the CDR3 reads TGTGCCAGCAGTGAAGTTAGACATGGGGCCAACGTCCTGACTTTC. Residues: CASSEVRHGANVLTF.

This clonotype came up a few times. The CDR3: CSARQGTNEKLFF. CDR3 in DNA: TGCAGTGCTCGACAGGGGACTAATGAAAAACTGTTTTTT. The chain uses TRBV20-1 and TRBJ1-4; 8 bases line up with TRBD1. Germline CDR1 is DFQATT and CDR2 is SNEGSKA (reference sequence). The CDR3 is 13 residues long. The junction had 1 base not matched to a gene; V was cut back by 5 bases and J by 2 bases.

This clonotype came up a few times. The chain carries TRBV7-2 and TRBJ2-1; D may be TRBD2 (5 bases). This CDR3 is 13 amino acids long. V was clipped by 2 bases and J by 9 bases, with 11 bases between them. Germline V gene lookup returns CDR1 SGHTA and CDR2 FQGNSA. For the CDR3, the DNA is TGTGCCAGCAGCTTAAGCGGAGCGACTGAGCAGTTCTTC. Amino acid sequence: CASSLSGATEQFF.

This clonotype was seen a few times. The chain employs TRBV6-2 or TRBV6-3 and TRBJ2-1; TRBD2 agrees at 9 bases. The CDR3 runs 16 residues. V was clipped by 6 bases and J by 7 bases; unmatched bases: 13. The germline gives CDR1 MNHEY, CDR2 SVGEGT. The chain's CDR3 is CASSLTPGLASNEQFF. In nucleotides, the CDR3 is TGTGCCAGCAGCCTTACCCCTGGACTAGCGAGTAATGAGCAGTTCTTC.

The sample holds a few counts of this clonotype. The J gene is TRBJ2-3, the V gene TRBV21-1; TRBD2 reflects the table's D call only, with no check against the DNA. TRBV21-1 is a documented pseudogene. CDR3 length equals 18 residues. Here the CDR3 reads CASSNEQPGLAGEDTQYF. The CDR3 DNA reads as TGTGCCAGCAGCAACGAGCAACCGGGACTAGCGGGAGAAGATACGCAGTATTTT.

The V and J genes are TRBV5-1 and TRBJ2-5; D is ambiguous. Deletions cut 1 base from V and 5 bases from J, with 15 bases between. The germline V gene has CDR1 SGHRS and CDR2 YFSETQ. The CDR3 has 15 amino acids. Written as DNA, the CDR3 is TGCGCCAGCAGCTTGCGGCAGGCCCATGGGGAGACCCAGTACTTC. Its translation is CASSLRQAHGETQYF.

The rearrangement joins TRBV29-1 to TRBJ1-2, with D unresolved. The V gene's germline CDR1 is SQVTM and CDR2 ANQGSEA. The ends were cut back, 7 bases at V and 2 bases at J, with 11 bases in the middle. This CDR3 is 12 amino acids long. The CDR3 coding sequence is TGCAGCGCCGAACTACAGAACTATGGCTACACCTTC. Its protein is CSAELQNYGYTF.

Remarks on this clonotype: One end of the junction is discordant with germline, which a read error may explain. The chain is built from TRBV12-3 or TRBV12-4 and TRBJ2-1, with 9 bases that match TRBD2. There are 15 residues in the CDR3. The DNA of the CDR3 is TGTGCCAGCAGTCTAGCGGGGAGCTCCTACAATGAGCAGTTCTTC. Protein product: CASSLAGSSYNEQFF.

This clonotype appeared a single time. The gene calls are TRBV9 and TRBJ1-2, with 10 bases identical to TRBD1. The length of the CDR3 is 15 residues. Germline V lookup: CDR1 SGDLS, CDR2 YYNGEE. V trimming: 0 bases; J trimming: 3 bases; junction bases outside the gene matches: 2. CDR3 nucleotide sequence: TGTGCCAGCAGCGTAGCTGGGACAGGGGACTATGGCTACACCTTC. This translates into CASSVAGTGDYGYTF.

The chain joins TRBV14 to TRBJ2-5; D perhaps matches TRBD1 (6 bases). The CDR3 has 15 amino acids. V lost 1 base to trimming and J lost 5 bases, with 14 bases between them. CDR1 is SGHDN and CDR2 is FVKESK in the germline V gene. The DNA for the CDR3 is TGTGCCAGCAGCCAAGCGACAGGAGCCGACGAGACCCAGTACTTC. Translation gives CASSQATGADETQYF.